This T cell receptor (beta chain) was captured by sequencing in a study of T cell responses to AZD1222 COVID-19 vaccine. Data came from immunoSEQ multiplex PCR; TCRdb stores just in-frame clones and leaves some out. Counted here are around 87,000 clones, approximately 91% occurring once; the ten biggest clones make up 22%. Trimming stripped 0 bases from V and 0 bases from J, with 15 bases between. CDR3 size: 18 residues. Germline loops: CDR1 KGHSH, CDR2 LQKENI. The source material was peripheral blood, sampled on day 0 of AZD1222 vaccination. The receptor's source is an adult in good health. This sequence joins TRBV18 and TRBJ1-3; weak D call: TRBD1 (6 bases). The CDR3 region has the DNA TGTGCCAGCTCACCACCGTCTGGACAGATACTCTCTGGAAACACCATATATTTT. It codes for CASSPPSGQILSGNTIYF.